This T cell receptor beta chain came from a study of control samples from healthy donors and cancer patients. After removal of 3 bases from V and 5 bases from J, the junction contained 13 bases not matched to a gene. CDR1 and CDR2 (germline): SGHRS, YFSETQ. The length of the CDR3 is 17 residues. The assay was immunoSEQ multiplex PCR, and TCRdb's table has in-frame clones only and misses some. Altogether about 13,000 clones are present, roughly three quarters being singletons, with the ten largest covering roughly 8%. The chain couples TRBV5-1 to TRBJ1-1, with TRBD1 matching 10 bases. Sequencing input: formalin-fixed, paraffin-embedded tissue. This sequence originates from a male donor with melanoma. CDR3 loop: CASSYTGQGSIMTEAFF. In nucleotides, the CDR3 is TGCGCCAGCAGCTATACGGGACAGGGGTCGATTATGACTGAAGCTTTCTTT.